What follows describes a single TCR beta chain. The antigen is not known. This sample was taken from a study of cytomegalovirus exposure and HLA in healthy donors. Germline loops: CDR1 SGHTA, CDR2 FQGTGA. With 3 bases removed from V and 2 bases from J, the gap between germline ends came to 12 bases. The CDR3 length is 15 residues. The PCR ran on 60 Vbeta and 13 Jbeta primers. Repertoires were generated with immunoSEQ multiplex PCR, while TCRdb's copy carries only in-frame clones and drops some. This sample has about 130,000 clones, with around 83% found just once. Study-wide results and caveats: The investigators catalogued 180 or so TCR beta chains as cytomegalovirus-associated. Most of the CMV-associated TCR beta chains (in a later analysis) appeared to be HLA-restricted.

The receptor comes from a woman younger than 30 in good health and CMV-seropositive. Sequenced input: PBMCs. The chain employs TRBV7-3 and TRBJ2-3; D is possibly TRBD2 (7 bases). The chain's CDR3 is CASSLAGADTDTQYF. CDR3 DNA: TGTGCCAGCAGCTTGGCGGGGGCGGACACAGATACGCAGTATTTT. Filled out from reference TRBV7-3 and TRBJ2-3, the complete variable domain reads GAGVSQTPSNKVTEKGKYVELRCDPISGHTALYWYRQSLGQGPEFLIYFQGTGAADDSGLPNDRFFAVRPEGSVSTLKIQRTERGDSAVYLCASSLAGADTDTQYFGPGTRLTVL.